Below are 18 T cell receptor beta chains sequenced from a single sample in a study of post-analysis software for immune sequencing data (dated by TCRdb to about 2015). The study at large found these results: Significantly higher frequencies in patients than in controls were found for about five TRBV segments, including TRBV5-6, TRBV5-1 and TRBV20-1.

Antigens for these TCRs are unknown. The method was PCR. Instrument used: Illumina HiSeq 2500. Unique molecular identifiers were incorporated into TCR beta cDNA libraries to reduce PCR and sequencing biases. Using fastp trimming at Q25 and MiXCR clonotype assembly, TCRdb reanalyzed the public sequencing data and kept in-frame beta chains. Each CDR3 protein gets just one entry, which takes the most common genes and DNA from the rows behind it. The sample contains hundreds of thousands of distinct CDR3 sequences, around 64% of them found a single time. The top ten clonotypes cover approximately 11% of the sample. What was sequenced was blood. All receptors derive from a girl aged 2-10 years with multiple sclerosis.

The CDR3, as DNA: TGCAGTGCTAGAGATGCGGACAGGGGGCTCAGGAGGACTGAAGCTTTCTTT. Translation gives CSARDADRGLRRTEAFF. The chain links TRBV20-1 to TRBJ1-1; 11 bases are shared with TRBD1. Germline lookup yields CDR1 DFQATT and CDR2 SNEGSKA (reference sequence). The CDR3 length is 17 residues. Trimming took 0 bases from V and 5 from J; bases not matched to a gene: 11.

The rearrangement joins TRBV5-1 to TRBJ2-7; maybe TRBD2 (6 bases). The CDR3 is 15 amino acids. CDR1 and CDR2 (germline): SGHRS, YFSETQ. V was cut by 4 bases and J by 3 bases, with 17 bases left in between. CDR3 sequence: CASSQRAGIGYEQYF. CDR3 DNA sequence: TGCGCCAGCAGCCAGCGGGCGGGGATAGGCTACGAGCAGTACTTC.

Here the CDR3 reads CAISESKWGDQPQHF. CDR3 nucleotides: TGTGCCATCAGTGAGTCGAAATGGGGTGATCAGCCCCAGCATTTT. The chain has TRBV10-3 and TRBJ1-5; D gene unclear. V was trimmed by 0 bases and J by 5 bases, leaving 11 bases between them. Germline V gene lookup returns CDR1 ENHRY and CDR2 SYGVKD. The CDR3 runs to 15 residues.

The CDR3 here is CASSAYYRDQETQYF. CDR3 in DNA: TGTGCCAGCAGCGCCTATTACAGGGACCAAGAGACCCAGTACTTC. The genes are TRBV7-2 and TRBJ2-5; a weak D match, TRBD1 (6 bases). CDR3 length: 15 residues. With 5 bases removed from V and 0 bases from J, the gap between germline ends came to 13 bases. The V gene's germline CDR1 is SGHTA and CDR2 FQGNSA.

The DNA for the CDR3 is TGTGCCAGCAGCTTTCAGGGTGCAACTAATGAAAAACTGTTTTTT. It specifies CASSFQGATNEKLFF. The chain uses TRBV5-5 and TRBJ1-4, with D perhaps TRBD1 (5 bases). V lost 2 bases, J lost 0 bases, and 8 bases lay in between. The CDR3 runs to 15 residues. Looked up from germline, CDR1 is SGHKS and CDR2 is YYEKEE (reference sequence). Based on the CDR3 plus reference TRBV5-5 and TRBJ1-4, the full variable domain is DAGVTQSPTHLIKTRGQQVTLRCSPISGHKSVSWYQQVLGQGPQFIFQYYEKEERGRGNFPDRFSARQFPNYSSELNVNALLLGDSALYLCASSFQGATNEKLFFGSGTQLSVL.

This clonotype came up once. V usage is TRBV7-2 and J usage is TRBJ2-1; 13 nucleotides match TRBD2. CDR3 length: 19 residues. Germline-derived CDR1 and CDR2 are SGHTA and FQGNSA. Trimming cost V 5 bases and J 6 bases; bases outside gene matches: 16. Written as DNA, the CDR3 is TGTGCCAGCAGCCCCCGCCGACTAGCGGGGGGCCCCCTGGCCAATGAGCAGTTCTTC. Protein product: CASSPRRLAGGPLANEQFF.

This clonotype was counted between two and nine times. This chain joins TRBV7-3 and TRBJ1-5, with 9 bases aligning to TRBD1. The CDR3 has 13 residues. Germline V CDR1 and CDR2: SGHTA, FQGTGA. The trim removed 6 bases at V and 7 bases at J, leaving 4 bases unmatched. CDR3 residues: CASSPDRGQPQHF. The DNA of the CDR3 is TGTGCCAGCAGTCCGGACAGGGGCCAGCCCCAGCATTTT.

The J gene is TRBJ2-4, the V gene TRBV7-2, with 8 bases lining up with TRBD1. The V gene end was trimmed by 5 bases and the J gene end by 7 bases; junction bases not matched to a gene: 4. The CDR3 is 13 amino acids. Germline V gene lookup returns CDR1 SGHTA and CDR2 FQGNSA. CDR3 loop: CASSIGQGNIQYF. The CDR3 nucleotides are TGTGCCAGCAGCATCGGACAGGGCAACATTCAGTACTTC.

A few counts support this clonotype. This chain connects TRBV10-3 to TRBJ2-7; tentatively, D is TRBD2 (5 bases). Looked up from germline, CDR1 is ENHRY and CDR2 is SYGVKD. V shed 8 bases and J shed 2 bases, with 13 bases lying between them. This CDR3 spans 13 amino acids. In DNA form, the CDR3 reads TGTGCCATCTCCGAGGGCCCCACCTACGAGCAGTACTTC. As protein: CAISEGPTYEQYF.

The CDR3 region is CSARGQGAQETQYF. In DNA, the CDR3 is TGCAGTGCTAGAGGACAGGGAGCACAAGAGACCCAGTACTTC. The chain links TRBV20-1 to TRBJ2-5; 7 bases map to TRBD1. The V and J ends lost 1 base and 2 bases, in that order; junction bases with no gene match: 4. Per germline, CDR1 DFQATT and CDR2 SNEGSKA (reference sequence). CDR3 length: 14 residues.

This clonotype appeared a single time. This rearrangement joins TRBV10-3 to TRBJ2-3, with D perhaps TRBD2 (6 bases). The germline CDR1 and CDR2 sequences are ENHRY and SYGVKD. The CDR3 runs 14 residues. V gave up 3 bases and J gave up 0 bases, with 7 bases separating them. The CDR3 DNA reads as TGTGCCATCAGTGATGGGGGGAGCACAGATACGCAGTATTTT. Its protein product is CAISDGGSTDTQYF.

The rearrangement joins TRBV6-2 or TRBV6-3 to TRBJ2-4; D is ambiguous. CDR3 length equals 13 residues. In germline, CDR1 is MNHEY, CDR2 SVGEGT. V shed 3 bases and J shed 9 bases, with 12 bases lying between them. CDR3 protein: CASSYKVWGIQYF. The CDR3 region has the DNA TGTGCCAGCAGTTATAAGGTCTGGGGCATTCAGTACTTC.

V usage is TRBV29-1 and J usage is TRBJ2-1; 7 bases are a match to TRBD2. Unmatched junction bases numbered 8, after V lost 6 bases and J lost 0 bases. The CDR3 spans 15 residues. The germline V gene has CDR1 SQVTM and CDR2 ANQGSEA. The CDR3 reads CSVAGLESSYNEQFF. The CDR3 bases are TGCAGCGTGGCCGGACTAGAGTCCTCCTACAATGAGCAGTTCTTC.

The chain couples TRBV28 to TRBJ2-7; either TRBD1 or TRBD2 may fit D (5 bases each). V was pared by 7 bases and J by 0 bases, with 13 bases between. This CDR3 has 14 amino acids. Looked up from germline, CDR1 is MDHEN and CDR2 is SYDVKM. CDR3 nucleotides: TGTGCCAGCACAAGGGGACCGAGCTCCTACGAGCAGTACTTC. This gives the protein CASTRGPSSYEQYF.

This clonotype was counted only a few times. The genes are TRBV4-1 and TRBJ2-1, with 7 bases that match TRBD2. The CDR3 is made up of 16 amino acids. Germline loops: CDR1 MGHRA, CDR2 YSYEKL. The J segment lost 3 bases and the V segment lost 3 bases, leaving 8 bases of the junction unmatched. In DNA form, the CDR3 reads TGCGCCAGCAGCCAGGAAGGGGACTACCTCTACAATGAGCAGTTCTTC. Its protein product is CASSQEGDYLYNEQFF.

This sequence joins TRBV15 and TRBJ1-2; perhaps TRBD1 as D (6 bases). CDR1 and CDR2 from the germline V gene are LNHNV and YYDKDF (reference sequence). CDR3 size: 14 residues. V was cut by 0 bases and J by 4 bases, with 9 bases left in between. The CDR3 DNA reads TGTGCCACCAGCAGAGAACTACAGGGCTATGGCTACACCTTC. Amino acid sequence: CATSRELQGYGYTF.

CDR3 loop: CASSLDGRRDTEAFF. CDR3 DNA sequence: TGCGCCAGCAGCTTGGATGGGCGCCGGGACACTGAAGCTTTCTTT. This chain uses TRBV5-1 with TRBJ1-1; D uncertain. V was shortened by 0 bases and J by 3 bases, with 12 bases between the two germline ends. This CDR3 comprises 15 residues. Germline V lookup: CDR1 SGHRS, CDR2 YFSETQ.

This chain links TRBV12-3 or TRBV12-4 with TRBJ2-1, with D tentatively TRBD1 (6 bases). CDR3 length: 14 amino acids. V shed 6 bases and J shed 1 base, with 10 bases lying between them. For the CDR3, the DNA is TGTGCCAGCAGGGACAGAGGGTCCTACAATGAGCAGTTCTTC. It specifies CASRDRGSYNEQFF.